This passage covers 20 T cell receptor beta chains from one sample sequenced in a study of blood T cell repertoires in COVID-19. The protocol was immunoSEQ multiplex PCR, while the TCRdb copy is restricted to in-frame clones and leaves out a portion. The profile shows around 98,000 clones, 70% to 90% of them singletons. The sequenced material came from peripheral blood. Every receptor here comes from a man in his 70s with acute or convalescent COVID-19.

This CDR3 is CASSLYRATGELFF. As DNA, the CDR3 is TGTGCCAGCAGCTTATACAGGGCCACCGGGGAGCTGTTTTTT. V usage is TRBV7-8 and J usage is TRBJ2-2; D might be TRBD1 (6 bases). The CDR3 is made up of 14 amino acids. Germline CDR1 and CDR2: SGHVS and FQNEAQ. V was trimmed by 2 bases and J by 4 bases, leaving 8 bases between them. Supplemented by reference TRBV7-8 and TRBJ2-2, the full variable domain reads GAGVSQSPRYKVAKRGQDVALRCDPISGHVSLFWYQQALGQGPEFLTYFQNEAQLDKSGLPSDRFFAERPEGSVSTLKIQRTQQEDSAVYLCASSLYRATGELFFGEGSRLTVL.

The sample holds one count of this clone. This chain uses TRBV18 with TRBJ2-5, with D possibly matching TRBD1 (5 bases). The germline V and J ends were trimmed by 3 bases and 1 base, with 12 bases remaining between them. Per germline, CDR1 KGHSH and CDR2 LQKENI. The CDR3 covers 15 residues. This CDR3 is CASSPRQISQETQYF. The CDR3 DNA is TGTGCCAGCTCACCGCGACAGATCTCCCAAGAGACCCAGTACTTC.

The rearrangement uses TRBV27 and TRBJ1-2, with 7 bases matching TRBD1. The germline CDR1 and CDR2 sequences are MNHEY and SMNVEV (reference sequence). The CDR3 covers 15 residues. V lost 5 bases and J lost 7; bases outside the gene matches: 13. The CDR3 region is CASSPWDSSTGGYTF. The CDR3 DNA reads TGTGCCAGCAGTCCCTGGGACAGCTCAACTGGTGGCTACACCTTC.

V is TRBV6-5 and J is TRBJ1-4; maybe TRBD1 (5 bases). Germline V lookup: CDR1 MNHEY, CDR2 SVGAGI. The CDR3 spans 15 residues. Trimming took 0 bases from V and 7 from J, leaving 12 bases between them. CDR3 region: CASSYSGGSSEKLFF. The CDR3 DNA sequence: TGTGCCAGCAGTTACTCCGGGGGGTCTAGTGAAAAACTGTTTTTT.

The chain is built from TRBV7-9 and TRBJ2-7; 7 bases line up with TRBD1. This CDR3 contains 13 residues. With V trimmed by 4 bases and J by 6 bases, 6 bases remained unmatched. The germline V gene has CDR1 SEHNR and CDR2 FQNEAQ (reference sequence). The CDR3 reads CASSWGRDSEQYV. The CDR3 nucleotides are TGTGCCAGCAGCTGGGGCCGGGACAGCGAGCAGTACGTC.

The chain combines TRBV5-5 with TRBJ1-5; 7 bases are shared with TRBD1. Germline V gives CDR1 SGHKS, CDR2 YYEKEE (reference sequence). The J segment lost 5 bases and the V segment lost 4 bases, leaving 9 bases of the junction unmatched. The CDR3 is 15 amino acids. The DNA for the CDR3 is TGTGCCAGCAGCCTCCACGACAGGGAGGATCAGCCCCAGCATTTT. Translating it yields CASSLHDREDQPQHF.

A single count supports this clone. The CDR3 bases are TGTGCCAGCAGCTTGGCCGCGGGCGGGGGGGCGAATGAGCAGTTCTTC. Its protein is CASSLAAGGGANEQFF. This sequence joins TRBV5-5 and TRBJ2-1, with 9 bases aligning to TRBD2. V lost 0 bases and J lost 7; bases outside the gene matches: 8. The germline CDR1 and CDR2 sequences are SGHKS and YYEKEE (reference sequence). The CDR3 extends over 16 amino acids.

V usage is TRBV28 and J usage is TRBJ2-4, with TRBD1 identical over 7 bases. The CDR3 consists of 16 residues. V lost 5 bases, J lost 1 base, and 8 bases stayed unmatched. Germline V gives CDR1 MDHEN, CDR2 SYDVKM. The CDR3 nucleotides read TGTGCCAGCAGTGCACAGGGGCCGGGGGCCAAAAACATTCAGTACTTC. Encoded protein: CASSAQGPGAKNIQYF.

The chain combines TRBV19 with TRBJ2-3; D perhaps matches TRBD2 (5 bases). The CDR3 is made up of 15 amino acids. In germline, CDR1 is LNHDA, CDR2 SQIVND (reference sequence). Trimming removed 5 bases at V and 2 bases at J, with 14 bases between. The CDR3, as DNA: TGTGCCAGTAGTTTACTAGGAGTACTCACAGATACGCAGTATTTT. Amino acid sequence: CASSLLGVLTDTQYF.

CDR3 in amino acids: CASSPSGTYYGYTF. The CDR3 DNA is TGTGCCAGCAGCCCCAGCGGGACTTACTATGGCTACACCTTC. The chain has TRBV11-2 and TRBJ1-2; TRBD1 is a possible D gene (5 bases). Looked up from germline, CDR1 is SGHAT and CDR2 is FQNNGV. V shed 5 bases and J shed 3 bases, with 13 bases lying between them. The CDR3 has 14 residues.

The rearrangement links TRBV6-6 to TRBJ1-1; a weak D match, TRBD1 (6 bases). Trimming removed 2 bases from V and 5 bases from J, with 12 bases in between. Germline V lookup: CDR1 MNHNY, CDR2 SVGAGI (reference sequence). This CDR3 spans 14 amino acids. This chain's CDR3 is CASSYTGSGTEAFF. The CDR3 DNA follows: TGTGCCAGCAGTTACACAGGGTCGGGGACTGAAGCTTTCTTT.

The gene calls are TRBV4-2 and TRBJ1-2, with 7 nucleotides matching TRBD1. Unmatched junction bases numbered 10, after V lost 4 bases and J lost 8 bases. Germline V gene sequence: CDR1 LGHNA, CDR2 YNFKEQ. This CDR3 is 14 amino acids long. The CDR3 DNA sequence: TGTGCCAGCAGCCGGCCCGGACAGGTGGAGGGCTACACCTTC. This translates into CASSRPGQVEGYTF.

The chain couples TRBV11-3 to TRBJ2-2, with D perhaps TRBD1 (5 bases). CDR1 is SGHNT and CDR2 is YENEEA in the germline V gene. Trimming took 0 bases from V and 2 from J, leaving 16 bases between them. The CDR3 extends over 18 amino acids. CDR3 in amino acids: CASSLDVSVGENTGELFF. As DNA, the CDR3 is TGTGCCAGCAGCTTAGATGTCTCAGTAGGGGAAAACACCGGGGAGCTGTTTTTT.

This chain connects TRBV11-2 to TRBJ1-5; 7 positions agree with TRBD1. Germline V gene data show CDR1 as SGHAT and CDR2 as FQNNGV. The CDR3 loop spans 14 amino acids. V dropped 5 bases and J dropped 4; count of bases not matched to a gene: 5. The CDR3 loop is CASSPGQENQPQHF. As DNA, the CDR3 is TGTGCCAGCAGCCCCGGACAGGAAAATCAGCCCCAGCATTTT.

V gene TRBV27 combines with J gene TRBJ2-2; 12 nucleotides match TRBD2. The V gene's germline CDR1 is MNHEY and CDR2 SMNVEV (reference sequence). Trimming cost V 4 bases and J 4 bases; bases outside gene matches: 4. This CDR3 is 16 amino acids long. The CDR3 is CASSSLAGGPTGELFF. Written as DNA, the CDR3 is TGTGCCAGCAGTTCCCTAGCGGGGGGGCCCACCGGGGAGCTGTTTTTT.

This rearrangement joins TRBV5-1 to TRBJ2-5, with a weak D call TRBD1 (6 bases). CDR1 and CDR2 (germline): SGHRS, YFSETQ. The CDR3 has 16 amino acids. The V gene lost 1 base and the J gene lost 5 bases, with 18 bases spanning the gap. For the CDR3, the DNA is TGCGCCAGCAGCTTGTTGGGACCTGACAGGCTGGAGACCCAGTACTTC. It codes for CASSLLGPDRLETQYF. The full variable domain, with the rest looked up from reference TRBV5-1 and TRBJ2-5, is KAGVTQTPRYLIKTRGQQVTLSCSPISGHRSVSWYQQTPGQGLQFLFEYFSETQRNKGNFPGRFSGRQFSNSRSEMNVSTLELGDSALYLCASSLLGPDRLETQYFGPGTRLLVL.

V is TRBV4-1 and J is TRBJ2-2; 8 nucleotides align to TRBD2. Unmatched junction bases numbered 12, after V lost 3 bases and J lost 6 bases. Germline V gives CDR1 MGHRA, CDR2 YSYEKL. The CDR3 runs to 17 residues. In DNA, the CDR3 is TGCGCCAGCAGCCAGGTACCGGGACTAGTCGGCGCCGGGGAGCTGTTTTTT. This translates into CASSQVPGLVGAGELFF.

The chain recombines TRBV5-1 with TRBJ1-1; 7 bases align to TRBD1. Germline-derived CDR1 and CDR2 are SGHRS and YFSETQ. This CDR3 is 14 amino acids long. The V and J ends lost 5 bases and 5 bases, in that order; junction bases with no gene match: 9. CDR3 in DNA: TGCGCCAGCAGATCATTCCAGGGGGTGACTGAAGCTTTCTTT. It is translated as CASRSFQGVTEAFF.

The count of this clone is one. The J gene is TRBJ2-2, the V gene TRBV2, with a weak D call TRBD2 (5 bases). The CDR3 is 14 residues long. Trimming pared 4 bases from V and 6 bases from J, leaving 12 bases between. CDR1 and CDR2 from the germline V gene are SNHLY and FYNNEI. The CDR3 protein is CASSAGGPPGELFF. The CDR3 nucleotides read TGTGCCAGCAGTGCTGGCGGGCCGCCCGGGGAGCTGTTTTTT. The complete variable domain, with remaining parts taken from reference TRBV2 and TRBJ2-2, reads EPEVTQTPSHQVTQMGQEVILRCVPISNHLYFYWYRQILGQKVEFLVSFYNNEISEKSEIFDDQFSVERPDGSNFTLKIRSTKLEDSAMYFCASSAGGPPGELFFGEGSRLTVL.

The chain combines TRBV4-2 with TRBJ2-3, with 9 bases aligning to TRBD2. The CDR3 has 18 amino acids. With V trimmed by 2 bases and J by 4 bases, 13 bases remained unmatched. Germline V gene sequence: CDR1 LGHNA, CDR2 YNFKEQ. CDR3 nucleotide sequence: TGTGCCAGCAGCCAATCCCCGGTCCGGCGGGGGGGTGCAGATACGCAGTATTTT. Its translation: CASSQSPVRRGGADTQYF.